Each of the 14 T cell receptor beta chains below was sequenced from the same sample in a study of blood T cell repertoires in COVID-19. Here immunoSEQ multiplex PCR was the method, and the copy in TCRdb shows in-frame clones only, minus some. Counted here are fewer than 200,000 clones, less than 85% occurring once; the ten biggest clones make up about 4.6%. Sequencing was carried out using PBMCs or T cells enriched from blood (not recorded which). The receptor set was obtained from a woman aged 45-65 years who had recovered from COVID-19.

This clone has just a few counts. The gene calls are TRBV6-1 and TRBJ1-5; D call uncertain. Germline CDR1 MNHNS, CDR2 SASEGT. This CDR3 is 18 amino acids long. Trimming took 1 base from V and 0 from J, leaving 16 bases between them. CDR3 DNA sequence: TGTGCCAGCAGTGAAGGTGCGGCGAAAATGAGTAGCAATCAGCCCCAGCATTTT. Translating it yields CASSEGAAKMSSNQPQHF.

The chain recombines TRBV19 with TRBJ1-6; no definite D call. V was pared by 3 bases and J by 8 bases, with 5 bases between. Germline V gives CDR1 LNHDA, CDR2 SQIVND (reference sequence). The CDR3 runs to 12 residues. The CDR3 DNA is TGTGCCAGTAGTATTCAGGATTCACCCCTCCACTTT. Its protein product is CASSIQDSPLHF.

J is TRBJ2-2 and V is TRBV7-9; D remains ambiguous. Germline values: CDR1 SEHNR, CDR2 FQNEAQ (reference sequence). V lost 5 bases, J lost 0 bases, and 7 bases lay in between. The CDR3 runs to 14 residues. The CDR3 sequence is CASSPHANTGELFF. The CDR3 DNA sequence: TGTGCCAGCAGCCCCCATGCGAACACCGGGGAGCTGTTTTTT.

V gene TRBV11-3 combines with J gene TRBJ1-5; no reliable D call. From germline, CDR1 is SGHNT and CDR2 YENEEA. This CDR3 is 13 amino acids long. Trimming removed 0 bases at V and 5 bases at J, with 5 bases between. CDR3: CASSLERDQPQHF. The CDR3 region has the DNA TGTGCCAGCAGCTTAGAGAGGGATCAGCCCCAGCATTTT.

This clone was detected once. The chain combines TRBV7-9 with TRBJ2-1, with 10 nucleotides matching TRBD2. The junction had 1 base not matched to a gene; V was cut back by 1 base and J by 7 bases. In germline, CDR1 is SEHNR, CDR2 FQNEAQ (reference sequence). The CDR3 extends over 14 amino acids. The DNA for the CDR3 is TGTGCCAGCAGCTTAGGGACTAGCGGAAATGAGCAGTTCTTC. This codes for CASSLGTSGNEQFF.

This chain links TRBV4-2 with TRBJ2-2, with TRBD2 matching 7 bases. Germline V gene lookup returns CDR1 LGHNA and CDR2 YNFKEQ. This CDR3 comprises 18 residues. The V and J ends lost 1 base and 5 bases, in that order; junction bases with no gene match: 13. CDR3 DNA: TGTGCCAGCAGCCAAGGGGGAGGGGCGACGCCTGGGACCGGGGAGCTGTTTTTT. This codes for CASSQGGGATPGTGELFF.

The V call is TRBV11-2, the J call TRBJ2-3, with TRBD2 identical over 11 bases. Looked up from germline, CDR1 is SGHAT and CDR2 is FQNNGV. CDR3 length equals 14 residues. The V gene end was trimmed by 0 bases and the J gene end by 8 bases; junction bases not matched to a gene: 1. The CDR3 bases are TGTGCCAGCAGCTTAGAACTAGCGGGAGCTACGCAGTATTTT. Amino acid sequence: CASSLELAGATQYF.

J is TRBJ2-5 and V is TRBV27; TRBD2 aligns across 10 bases. Germline trimming cut 7 bases from V and 2 bases from J; bases unmatched to any gene: 13. The CDR3 consists of 17 residues. Germline V gene sequence: CDR1 MNHEY, CDR2 SMNVEV (reference sequence). This CDR3 is CASIIGASGSNQETQYF. The CDR3 nucleotides read TGTGCCAGCATCATAGGGGCTAGCGGGAGTAATCAAGAGACCCAGTACTTC.

This rearrangement joins TRBV13 to TRBJ1-4; 9 positions match TRBD1. CDR3 length: 16 amino acids. Germline lookup yields CDR1 PRHDT and CDR2 FYEKMQ (reference sequence). The ends lost 4 bases at V and 3 bases at J; junction bases unmatched: 6. The CDR3, as DNA: TGTGCCAGCAGCTCGAACAGGGGGCTGGCTAATGAAAAACTGTTTTTT. It is translated as CASSSNRGLANEKLFF.

The chain has TRBV11-1 and TRBJ2-7; 9 nucleotides match TRBD2. Germline trimming cut 1 base from V and 2 bases from J; bases unmatched to any gene: 0. Per the germline V gene, CDR1 is SGHAT and CDR2 is FQDESV (reference sequence). There are 14 residues in the CDR3. The CDR3 reads CASSLERGAYEQYV. As DNA, the CDR3 is TGTGCCAGCAGCTTAGAGCGGGGGGCCTACGAGCAGTACGTC.

This clone was found once. The CDR3 region is CASSGDRQGAGKNTEAFF. The CDR3 DNA reads TGTGCCAGCAGTGGAGATCGACAGGGGGCAGGTAAGAACACTGAAGCTTTCTTT. The chain carries TRBV6-1 and TRBJ1-1; 10 positions agree with TRBD1. Germline V gene data show CDR1 as MNHNS and CDR2 as SASEGT. This CDR3 is built from 18 residues. J lost 1 base, V lost 4 bases, and 12 bases had no gene match.

The V and J genes are TRBV18 and TRBJ1-5, with TRBD1 identical over 8 bases. The germline gives CDR1 KGHSH, CDR2 LQKENI. The CDR3 covers 17 residues. V lost 6 bases to trimming and J lost 7 bases; unmatched junction nucleotides: 17. This CDR3 is CASSTLPIQGADQPQHF. The CDR3 bases are TGTGCCAGCTCGACCCTCCCCATTCAGGGGGCTGACCAGCCCCAGCATTTT.

The chain uses TRBV9 and TRBJ1-5, with 9 bases aligning to TRBD1. Germline lookup yields CDR1 SGDLS and CDR2 YYNGEE. V was clipped by 3 bases and J by 6 bases; unmatched bases: 1. This CDR3 spans 13 amino acids. The CDR3 DNA reads as TGTGCCAGCAGCGCGACAGGGGGTCAGCCCCAGCATTTT. It encodes CASSATGGQPQHF.

V is TRBV19 and J is TRBJ1-1; tentative D call: TRBD1 (6 bases). The germline V and J ends were trimmed by 0 bases and 5 bases, with 10 bases remaining between them. The CDR3 is 14 amino acids. CDR1 LNHDA and CDR2 SQIVND come from the germline V gene (reference sequence). In nucleotides, the CDR3 is TGTGCCAGTAGTATAGATGGAAGGGGGACTGAAGCTTTCTTT. It translates to CASSIDGRGTEAFF.